Detailed here is one T cell receptor (beta chain). There are many counts of this clonotype. The antigen this receptor binds is unknown. No qualities accompany the bases; no much larger clone lies one base away. The sample originates from a study of regulatory T cells in long-lasting Graves disease (dated by TCRdb to the early 2020s). Study-wide context: Antithyroid drugs had been taken for less than 3 months by newly diagnosed Graves' disease patients. Persistent Graves' disease patients were compared with newly diagnosed Graves' disease patients by peripheral blood TCR sequencing and RNA sequencing. A total of around 35 samples were covered by TCR sequencing, comprising around 13 persistent and about 20 newly diagnosed Graves' disease patients. The study was conducted in China and was registered as a clinical trial.

The library came from multiplex PCR. The sequencing machine was an Illumina HiSeq 4000. CDR3 regions were amplified by Arm-PCR with iRepertoire HTBI primers to construct TCR beta libraries. Gel purification was performed on PCR products prior to sequencing. On the study's bioinformatics: Gene usage analysis of CDR3 amino acid clonotypes used the approximately 62 TRBV and about 13 TRBJ segments found across samples. Filtered high-quality paired reads were merged into contigs using COPE and FqMerger. BLAST was used to align contigs to IMGT TRBV, TRBD and TRBJ reference genes, with CDR3 defined following IMGT. Clonotypes above 0.1% frequency were classified as highly expanded clones. Shannon entropy served as the measure of repertoire diversity, while the Gini coefficient captured V-J evenness. Clonotypes shared by more than one individual were considered public. In-frame beta chains were kept once TCRdb had trimmed the public reads at Q25 with fastp and called clones with MiXCR. Every distinct CDR3 protein forms one entry, paired with its most common genes and DNA. The V and J calls follow TCRdb's processing rather than the paper's. In this sample the table shows about 530,000 distinct CDR3 sequences, about 16% of which occur a single time. The ten largest account for approximately 25% of the sample.

Taken with the paper, the label for time point translates to: newly diagnosed GD, antithyroid drugs for less than 3 months. For both TCR sequencing and RNA sequencing, RNA was extracted from PBMCs using TRIzol. Graves' disease was diagnosed according to American Thyroid Association guidelines. The patients came from an endocrinology department in Xi'an, China. Each patient gave approximately 10 milliliters of peripheral blood, collected in an EDTA anticoagulant tube. PBMCs were isolated by Ficoll Paque Plus density gradient separation without further T cell sorting. RNA quality was checked with an Agilent 2100 Bioanalyzer and agarose gel, and concentration with a NanoDrop 2000. CDR1 and CDR2 (MNHNS, SASEGT) derive from the germline V gene. The CDR3, cysteine through phenylalanine, is 18 amino acids long. The entry retains the CDR3 DNA only, 54 bases that are in frame from base 1. Trimming at the junction amounts to 4 bases on V and 0 bases on J, and the germline ends lie 19 bases apart.

Study-wide findings and limitations: Compared with newly diagnosed patients, patients with persistent Graves' disease had lower TCR Shannon entropy and fewer highly expanded clones, which suggests clonal expansion. More public clonotypes were shared among persistent patients (over 2,500) than among newly diagnosed patients (more than 900). Sequencing and analysis were limited to the TCR beta chain. Because the primary lesion, thyroid tissue, could not be accessed, the study looked at peripheral blood alone. The authors noted that the small sample size was a limitation that may lower accuracy. TRBV28, TRBJ1-2 and TRBJ2-5 were preferentially used in persistent disease, while TRBV20-1 and TRBJ2-1 were favored in newly diagnosed disease.

The sample was also linked to a second study, of T cells in Graves' hyperthyroidism and ophthalmopathy. As noted in the second study: A patient counted as having stable Graves' hyperthyroidism if no progression to ophthalmopathy occurred over 18 months of follow-up. The hyperthyroidism patients were between 18 and 65 years old and newly diagnosed, with a disease duration of less than 2 months. Exclusion was applied to patients with uncontrolled infections, other autoimmune diseases, pregnancy or lactation. Diagnoses were based on clinical symptoms, serum thyroxine and TRAb, thyroid ultrasound and orbital computed tomography. The TCR CDR3 was subjected to a first round of RT-PCR using the HTBI primer set and the Qiagen OneStep RT-PCR kit. Most expanded thyroid clonotypes (frequency above 0.001) were also found in blood, which suggests that blood repertoires may mirror thyroid immune responses. A model built on a 13 V-J signature distinguished ophthalmopathy from stable hyperthyroidism, reaching approximately 89% sensitivity and about 81% specificity in cross-validation and 80%/75% in testing. During validation, the model predicted progression to ophthalmopathy a median of approximately 6 months ahead of onset, with almost 71% sensitivity and roughly 75% specificity. A discovery cohort of 95 to 100 patients, 43 with Graves' ophthalmopathy and 55 to 60 with stable Graves' hyperthyroidism, was used to find distinguishing TCR V-J signatures. Whether ophthalmopathy could be predicted prospectively was tested in an independent validation cohort made up of roughly 19 hyperthyroidism patients plus 17 patients who later progressed to ophthalmopathy. For training and testing, the 100 or so patients in the discovery cohort were randomly divided in a 7:3 ratio. The study also compared thyroid tissue and blood T-cell repertoires from 6 or 7 Graves' hyperthyroidism patients. Once sampling was done, hyperthyroidism patients were given methimazole at a starting dose of 30 mg daily, whereas ophthalmopathy patients were given high-dose intravenous methylprednisolone. The libraries were constructed in a second round of multiplex PCR and then size-selected and purified. Paired-end sequencing of the libraries was performed with 100 bp reads on an Illumina HiSeq2000. SOAPnuke was used to process the raw data, throwing out any read that contained adapters or uncalled bases, had a mean Phred below 15, or lacked an exact constant-primer or identifier match. COPE v1.2.5 was used to merge the high-quality paired reads, and each unique nucleotide sequence was defined as a clonotype. MiTCR v1.1 was used to align clonotypes to the IMGT TRBV, TRBD and TRBJ reference segments. The analysis was restricted to V-J combinations with a frequency above 0.0001, which together covered around 99% of the repertoires. A TCS score was defined as the ratio of F50 (clonal expansion) to E x V (chaos), with BLOSUM62-based TCRdist applied between CDR3 peptides within each V-J. Welch's t-statistics and random forest reduced 450 to 600 V-J features to 10 to 15, which were used in a naive Bayes classifier (R e1071). Sample size was not statistically predetermined, and blinding of investigators to group allocation was not performed. TCR Vbeta CDR3 sequencing of some 140 peripheral blood samples (approximately 44 ophthalmopathy, 70 to 85 hyperthyroidism and about 17 progressor patients) is reported in the paper.

The chain links TRBV6-1 with TRBJ1-5, with TRBD1 as a weak D call on 6 bases. The sequencing used peripheral blood mononuclear cells (PBMCs), collected at new diagnosis, from a patient treated with antithyroid drugs. The clonotype was recovered from a woman aged 35-65 years with Graves disease. Donor details come from another sample of the same person, matched by shared clones. The nucleotides are TGTGCCAGCAGTGGTAACTGGGGGGCGCAGGGTAGCAATCAGCCCCAGCATTTT. Its protein product is CASSGNWGAQGSNQPQHF.